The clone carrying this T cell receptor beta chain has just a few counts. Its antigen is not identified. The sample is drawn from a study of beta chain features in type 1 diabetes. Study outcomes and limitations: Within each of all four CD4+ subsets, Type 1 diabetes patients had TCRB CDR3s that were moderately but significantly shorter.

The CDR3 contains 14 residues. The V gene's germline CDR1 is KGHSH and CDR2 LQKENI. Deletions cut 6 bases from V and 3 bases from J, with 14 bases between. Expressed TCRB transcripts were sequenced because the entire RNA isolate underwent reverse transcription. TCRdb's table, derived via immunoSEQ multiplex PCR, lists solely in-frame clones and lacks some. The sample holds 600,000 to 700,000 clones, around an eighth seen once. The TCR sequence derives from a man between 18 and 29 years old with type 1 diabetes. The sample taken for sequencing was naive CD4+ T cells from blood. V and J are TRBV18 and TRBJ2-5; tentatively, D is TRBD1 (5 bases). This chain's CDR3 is CASSQGSREETQYF. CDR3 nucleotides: TGTGCCAGCTCCCAAGGCAGCAGGGAAGAGACCCAGTACTTC.